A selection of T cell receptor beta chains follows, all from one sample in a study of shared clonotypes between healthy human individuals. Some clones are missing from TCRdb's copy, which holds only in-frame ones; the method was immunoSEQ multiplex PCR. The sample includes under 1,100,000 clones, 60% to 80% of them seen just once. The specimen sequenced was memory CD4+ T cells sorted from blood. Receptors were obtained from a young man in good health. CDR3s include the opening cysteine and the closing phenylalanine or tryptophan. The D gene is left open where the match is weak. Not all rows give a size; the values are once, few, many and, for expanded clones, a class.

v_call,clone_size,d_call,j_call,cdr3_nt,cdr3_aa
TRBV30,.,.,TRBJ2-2,TGTGCCTGGAGACCCCTGGACACCGGGGAGCTGTTTTTT,CAWRPLDTGELFF
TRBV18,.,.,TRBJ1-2,TGTGCCAGCTCACTATCGACAGGTTCCAACTATGGCTACACCTTC,CASSLSTGSNYGYTF
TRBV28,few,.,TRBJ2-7,TGTGCCAGCAGCTTCCCCACAGGGAGGGCCTCCTACGAGCAGTACTTC,CASSFPTGRASYEQYF
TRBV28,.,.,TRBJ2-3,TGTGCCAGCAACTGGGGCTTACGCACAGATACGCAGTATTTT,CASNWGLRTDTQYF
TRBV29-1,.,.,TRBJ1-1,TGCAGCGTTGTATCGGGCGCTGAAGCTTTCTTT,CSVVSGAEAFF
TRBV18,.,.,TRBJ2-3,TGTGCCAGCTCACCACCGGTGGGTAGCGCAGCCACAGATACGCAGTATTTT,CASSPPVGSAATDTQYF
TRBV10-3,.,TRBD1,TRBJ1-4,TGTGCCATCAGTGAGTCGACAGGGGGTCGGGAAAAACTGTTTTTT,CAISESTGGREKLFF
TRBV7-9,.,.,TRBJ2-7,TGTGCCAGCAGCTTAGCCCCCAGGATCTACGAGCAGTACTTC,CASSLAPRIYEQYF
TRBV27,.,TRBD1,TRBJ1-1,TGTGCCAGCAGTGGGAACTCCGGGACAGGGCTCACTGAAGCTTTCTTT,CASSGNSGTGLTEAFF
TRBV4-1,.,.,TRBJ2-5,TGCGCCAGCAGCCAAGAACCCGGGAGAGGTCAGTACTTC,CASSQEPGRGQYF
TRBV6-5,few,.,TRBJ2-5,TGTGCCAGCAACTACGGAGAGACCCAGTACTTC,CASNYGETQYF
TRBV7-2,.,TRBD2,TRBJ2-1,TGTGCCAGCAGCTTACCATCTCTAGCGGGAGTAGGGGAGCAGTTCTTC,CASSLPSLAGVGEQFF
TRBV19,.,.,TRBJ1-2,TGTGCCAGAGGGAACCCAGGACACTTTACTAACTATGGCTACACCTTC,CARGNPGHFTNYGYTF
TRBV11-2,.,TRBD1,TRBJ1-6,TGTGCCAGCAGCGACTCGGGACAGGGGGCTTGGCCACCCCTCCACTTT,CASSDSGQGAWPPLHF